This T cell receptor (beta chain) was retrieved from a study of spatial heterogeneity in lung cancer. Overall study: Raw sequencing reads included, on average, more than eight appearances of each unique TCR and UMI combination.

Every molecule of TCR cDNA had its own unique molecular identifier. TCRdb re-called the 5' RACE reads through MiXCR, storing one row per CDR3 protein. The data show 14,000 to 15,000 distinct CDR3 sequences, approximately 10% seen once. This clonotype was observed many times. Time point noted: sample taken at primary tumor resection. Unsorted samples of tumor, nontumor lung or frozen PBMC had their whole RNA sequenced. Samples were donated by 72 untreated early-stage non-small cell lung cancer patients. Trimming took off 1 base at V and 2 bases at J, with 10 bases between the two ends. The germline gives CDR1 SGHRS, CDR2 YFSETQ. The length of the CDR3 is 14 residues.

The clonotype was recovered from a female donor with early-stage non-small cell lung cancer. This sequence joins TRBV5-1 and TRBJ2-7; D unclear. Sequences were derived from PBMCs, sampled at surgery. CDR3 DNA: TGCGCCAGCAGCTTGACAGTCCCGGCCTACGAGCAGTACTTC. Translated, it gives CASSLTVPAYEQYF. Looking up the rest from reference TRBV5-1 and TRBJ2-7 gives the full variable domain: KAGVTQTPRYLIKTRGQQVTLSCSPISGHRSVSWYQQTPGQGLQFLFEYFSETQRNKGNFPGRFSGRQFSNSRSEMNVSTLELGDSALYLCASSLTVPAYEQYFGPGTRLTVT.